This T cell receptor beta chain was retrieved from a study of T-cell reconstitution after alpha-beta-depleted transplantation in children. The authors prepared the TCRbeta library with unique molecular identifiers. TCRdb reanalysed the PCR reads using MiXCR and keeps one entry per CDR3 protein. The table has roughly 400,000 distinct CDR3 sequences, 43% seen once. Study outcomes and limitations: After one year, T-cell counts and TCRbeta diversity mostly came from new T cells. In some patients, recipient T cells and intrathymic progenitors surviving conditioning explained high day-60 diversity. At around two months after transplant, the alpha-beta T cells were reportedly derived from several hundred expanded clones that came from non-depleted graft cells.

V was shortened by 2 bases and J by 4 bases, with 12 bases between the two germline ends. The germline CDR1 and CDR2 sequences are WSHSY and SAAADI. The CDR3 has 15 residues. The sample holds a few counts of this clonotype. Antigen: not known. The sequence was collected from a girl aged 2 to 10 with aplastic anemia, due to receive a stem cell transplant. This sequence joins TRBV10-2 and TRBJ2-1; D possibly corresponds to TRBD2 (5 bases). Sequenced material: PBMCs, taken before TCRalphabeta/CD19-depleted stem cell transplant. DNA of the CDR3: TGCGCCAGCAGTGAGGGGAGCGGAATGTACAATGAGCAGTTCTTC. The encoded protein is CASSEGSGMYNEQFF.